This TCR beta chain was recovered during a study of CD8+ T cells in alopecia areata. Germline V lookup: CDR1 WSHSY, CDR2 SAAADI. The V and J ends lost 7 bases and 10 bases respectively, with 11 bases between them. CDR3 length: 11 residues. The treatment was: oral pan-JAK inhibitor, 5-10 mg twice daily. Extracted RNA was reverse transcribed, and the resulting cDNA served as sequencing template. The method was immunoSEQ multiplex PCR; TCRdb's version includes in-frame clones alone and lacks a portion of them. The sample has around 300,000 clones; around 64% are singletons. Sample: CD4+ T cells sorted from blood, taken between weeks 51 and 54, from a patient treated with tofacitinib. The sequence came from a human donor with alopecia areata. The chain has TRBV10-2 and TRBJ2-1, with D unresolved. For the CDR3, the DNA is TGCGCCAGCAAAGGAAATCCGGAGCAGTTCTTC. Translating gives CASKGNPEQFF.